Below are 29 T cell receptor beta chains sequenced from a single sample in a study of cytomegalovirus exposure and HLA in healthy donors. PCR involved 60 Vbeta and 13 Jbeta primers. Profiling relied on immunoSEQ multiplex PCR, and the TCRdb table lists in-frame clones only, not all of them. Recorded for this sample: 100,000 to 150,000 clones. The sample consisted of PBMCs. The receptors derive from a woman between 40 and 55 years old in good health and CMV-seronegative.

The rearrangement uses TRBV10-3 and TRBJ1-5; 7 bases fit TRBD1. The germline CDR1 and CDR2 sequences are ENHRY and SYGVKD. The CDR3 consists of 16 residues. V shed 0 bases, J shed 1 base, and the junction held 3 bases outside the gene matches. The CDR3 protein is CAISESIQGSNQPQHF. The CDR3 nucleotides read TGTGCCATCAGTGAGTCCATACAGGGGAGCAATCAGCCCCAGCATTTT.

The J gene is TRBJ2-7, the V gene TRBV20-1; D is unresolved. Germline V lookup: CDR1 DFQATT, CDR2 SNEGSKA (reference sequence). This CDR3 spans 11 amino acids. V gave up 5 bases and J gave up 0 bases, with 5 bases separating them. CDR3 nucleotide sequence: TGCAGTGCTCCCTTCTCCTACGAGCAGTACTTC. This codes for CSAPFSYEQYF.

V is TRBV7-6 and J is TRBJ1-2, with TRBD1 matching 8 bases. V was clipped by 5 bases and J by 4 bases; unmatched bases: 6. Germline CDR1 reads SGHVS; CDR2 reads FNYEAQ. The CDR3 is 14 residues long. CDR3 nucleotides: TGTGCCAGCAGCCCCCGGACAGGGCCCTATGGCTACACCTTC. This encodes CASSPRTGPYGYTF. The full variable domain, completed using reference TRBV7-6 and TRBJ1-2, is GAGVSQSPRYKVTKRGQDVALRCDPISGHVSLYWYRQALGQGPEFLTYFNYEAQQDKSGLPNDRFSAERPEGSISTLTIQRTEQRDSAMYRCASSPRTGPYGYTFGSGTRLTVV.

J is TRBJ2-3 and V is TRBV9, with 9 nucleotides matching TRBD2. Germline V gene sequence: CDR1 SGDLS, CDR2 YYNGEE. The V segment lost 1 base and the J segment 1 base; nucleotides outside the gene matches: 10. The CDR3 spans 18 residues. The chain's CDR3 is CASSVKAGGFLGTDTQYF. The CDR3 region has the DNA TGTGCCAGCAGCGTAAAGGCGGGGGGGTTCCTCGGCACAGATACGCAGTATTTT.

About this clone: Within the sample, other DNA sequences also encode this same CDR3. The rearrangement uses TRBV6-5 and TRBJ1-2; the D gene is possibly TRBD1 (6 bases). V lost 2 bases, J lost 8 bases, and 9 bases lay in between. Germline V gene lookup returns CDR1 MNHEY and CDR2 SVGAGI. CDR3 length equals 12 residues. The CDR3 loop reads CASSYRGGGYTF. The CDR3 nucleotides read TGTGCCAGCAGTTACAGGGGGGGCGGCTACACCTTC.

This rearrangement joins TRBV9 to TRBJ2-1; 8 bases match TRBD1. The CDR3 consists of 14 residues. V gave up 2 bases and J gave up 7 bases; unmatched junction bases: 5. CDR1 and CDR2 from the germline V gene are SGDLS and YYNGEE. The CDR3 spells CASSVRTGGNEQFF. The CDR3 bases are TGTGCCAGCAGCGTTAGAACAGGGGGAAATGAGCAGTTCTTC.

The V call is TRBV5-4, the J call TRBJ2-5; 7 bases match TRBD1. Germline V CDR1 and CDR2: SGHNT, YYREEE (reference sequence). The CDR3 covers 13 residues. Trimming cost V 4 bases and J 3 bases; bases outside gene matches: 3. The CDR3 protein is CASSIDREETQYF. CDR3 nucleotides: TGTGCCAGCAGCATCGACAGGGAAGAGACCCAGTACTTC.

The V gene is TRBV4-1, the J gene TRBJ2-5; 13 positions match TRBD2. V shed 0 bases, J shed 5 bases, and the junction held 9 bases outside the gene matches. The CDR3 runs to 18 residues. Germline V gives CDR1 MGHRA, CDR2 YSYEKL. The CDR3 region is CASSQETTSGGAIETQYF. Written as DNA, the CDR3 is TGCGCCAGCAGCCAAGAAACAACTAGCGGGGGGGCGATTGAGACCCAGTACTTC.

This sequence joins TRBV9 and TRBJ2-5, with 10 bases that match TRBD2. There are 17 residues in the CDR3. Germline V gives CDR1 SGDLS, CDR2 YYNGEE. J was trimmed by 5 bases and V by 0 bases; bases with no gene match: 10. CDR3 loop: CASSVGGLAGGRETQYF. CDR3 nucleotide sequence: TGTGCCAGCAGCGTAGGGGGGTTAGCGGGGGGCCGGGAGACCCAGTACTTC.

The chain carries TRBV7-2 and TRBJ2-3, with D perhaps matching TRBD2 (7 bases). CDR1 and CDR2 from the germline V gene are SGHTA and FQGNSA. The CDR3 has 15 residues. Deletions cut 6 bases from V and 5 bases from J, with 18 bases between. The CDR3 spells CASRRGGALRDTQYF. DNA for the CDR3: TGTGCCAGCAGGAGGGGGGGGGCCCTCAGAGATACGCAGTATTTT.

J is TRBJ2-3 and V is TRBV7-9; a weak D match, TRBD1 (6 bases). Looked up from germline, CDR1 is SEHNR and CDR2 is FQNEAQ (reference sequence). Trimming shortened V by 5 bases and J by 3 bases, and 12 bases separated the two germline ends. The CDR3 loop spans 14 amino acids. The CDR3: CASSTRGGTDTQYF. DNA for the CDR3: TGTGCCAGCAGCACCCGAGGGGGAACAGATACGCAGTATTTT.

The V call is TRBV29-1, the J call TRBJ1-1, with D possibly TRBD1 on 5 matching bases. Germline V CDR1 and CDR2: SQVTM, ANQGSEA. The CDR3 loop spans 13 amino acids. With 1 base removed from V and 8 bases from J, the gap between germline ends came to 14 bases. The CDR3 DNA sequence: TGCAGCGTTGAAGGGGCCGGCAGGGTCGAAGCTTTCTTT. This encodes CSVEGAGRVEAFF. Supplemented by reference TRBV29-1 and TRBJ1-1, the full variable domain reads SAVISQKPSRDICQRGTSLTIQCQVDSQVTMMFWYRQQPGQSLTLIATANQGSEATYESGFVIDKFPISRPNLTFSTLTVSNMSPEDSSIYLCSVEGAGRVEAFFGQGTRLTVV.

The genes are TRBV6-5 and TRBJ2-4, with D perhaps matching TRBD1 (6 bases). The ends were cut back, 8 bases at V and 0 bases at J, with 14 bases in the middle. The CDR3 sequence is 15 residues long. In germline, CDR1 is MNHEY, CDR2 SVGAGI. The CDR3 coding sequence is TGTGCCAGCGGCCGACAGACAGGAGCCAAAAACATTCAGTACTTC. Its translation is CASGRQTGAKNIQYF.

This chain connects TRBV7-2 to TRBJ1-4; D gene ambiguous. The CDR3 spans 14 residues. In germline, CDR1 is SGHTA, CDR2 FQGNSA. V was pared by 1 base and J by 8 bases, with 11 bases between. The CDR3 DNA is TGTGCCAGCAGCTTAGGGGGAGCCGTCGAAAAACTGTTTTTT. Encoded protein: CASSLGGAVEKLFF. Combining the CDR3 with reference TRBV7-2 and TRBJ1-4 gives the whole variable domain GAGVSQSPSNKVTEKGKDVELRCDPISGHTALYWYRQSLGQGLEFLIYFQGNSAPDKSGLPSDRFSAERTGGSVSTLTIQRTQQEDSAVYLCASSLGGAVEKLFFGSGTQLSVL.

Concerning this clone itself: Relative to the germline gene, one junction end is altered; a read error may explain this. At the DNA level, this CDR3 is encoded by other sequences in the same sample as well. This chain joins TRBV4-3 and TRBJ2-2; 7 bases are shared with TRBD1. There are 15 residues in the CDR3. Germline-derived CDR1 and CDR2 are LGHNA and YSLEER. Here the CDR3 DNA reads TGCGCCAGCAGTCAAGACAGGGTAGACACCGGGGAGCTGTTTTTT. Encoded protein: CASSQDRVDTGELFF.

The chain recombines TRBV10-3 with TRBJ1-1; a possible D gene is TRBD1 (6 bases). With 4 bases removed from V and 5 bases from J, the gap between germline ends came to 17 bases. Germline V CDR1 and CDR2: ENHRY, SYGVKD. The CDR3 sequence is 15 residues long. CDR3 residues: CAISGRQGRGTEAFF. The CDR3 nucleotides read TGTGCCATCAGTGGACGCCAGGGGCGAGGGACTGAAGCTTTCTTT.

The rearrangement uses TRBV5-1 and TRBJ2-1, with TRBD2 matching 14 bases. This CDR3 has 16 residues. V was clipped by 1 base and J by 6 bases; unmatched bases: 3. Germline lookup yields CDR1 SGHRS and CDR2 YFSETQ. As DNA, the CDR3 is TGCGCCAGCAGCTTGCCGGGGACTAGCGGGGGCAATGAGCAGTTCTTC. Encoded protein: CASSLPGTSGGNEQFF.

The chain uses TRBV7-3 and TRBJ2-7, with 7 bases identical to TRBD1. This CDR3 comprises 8 residues. The germline gives CDR1 SGHTA, CDR2 FQGTGA. The CDR3 sequence is CASSFRGV. Written as DNA, the CDR3 is TGTGCCAGCAGTTTCAGGGGGGTC.

The rearrangement uses TRBV4-3 and TRBJ1-2; maybe TRBD1 (5 bases). The CDR3 covers 16 residues. Trimming removed 0 bases at V and 4 bases at J, with 15 bases between. Germline-derived CDR1 and CDR2 are LGHNA and YSLEER. Here the CDR3 DNA reads TGCGCCAGCAGCCAAGATCGGGCGGAGGGGAGCTATGGCTACACCTTC. It codes for CASSQDRAEGSYGYTF.

The chain joins TRBV19 to TRBJ1-6; the D gene is possibly TRBD1 (6 bases). The CDR3 extends over 16 amino acids. Germline CDR1 reads LNHDA; CDR2 reads SQIVND (reference sequence). Deletions cut 5 bases from V and 7 bases from J, with 18 bases between. The CDR3 loop reads CASSGSGGRRNSPLHF. CDR3 sequence (DNA): TGTGCCAGTAGTGGGTCCGGGGGGCGTCGGAATTCACCCCTCCACTTT.

J is TRBJ2-5 and V is TRBV11-3; perhaps TRBD2 as D (6 bases). Germline CDR1 is SGHNT and CDR2 is YENEEA. CDR3 length equals 15 residues. V was trimmed by 5 bases and J by 5 bases, leaving 18 bases between them. This CDR3 reads CASSRGTSSEETQYF. DNA of the CDR3: TGTGCCAGCAGCCGAGGGACTTCCTCCGAGGAGACCCAGTACTTC. The variable domain in full, with the rest retrieved from reference TRBV11-3 and TRBJ2-5, is EAGVVQSPRYKIIEKKQPVAFWCNPISGHNTLYWYLQNLGQGPELLIRYENEEAVDDSQLPKDRFSAERLKGVDSTLKIQPAELGDSAVYLCASSRGTSSEETQYFGPGTRLLVL.

The chain couples TRBV7-3 to TRBJ2-3; TRBD1 aligns across 12 bases. Unmatched junction bases numbered 4, after V lost 2 bases and J lost 4 bases. There are 16 residues in the CDR3. The V gene's germline CDR1 is SGHTA and CDR2 FQGTGA. The DNA of the CDR3 is TGTGCCAGCAGCTTACTGGGACAGGGGGCCTCAGATACGCAGTATTTT. Its protein product is CASSLLGQGASDTQYF.

The V call is TRBV11-2, the J call TRBJ2-1, with 10 bases aligning to TRBD2. The CDR3 spans 16 residues. Germline V lookup: CDR1 SGHAT, CDR2 FQNNGV. Trimming at V came to 6 bases and at J to 4 bases, leaving 9 bases not matched to a gene. CDR3 in amino acids: CASSFRIAGGYNEQFF. The CDR3 bases are TGTGCCAGCAGTTTTAGAATAGCGGGGGGTTACAATGAGCAGTTCTTC.

The chain uses TRBV11-2 and TRBJ1-2; 12 bases are a match to TRBD1. Germline assignment: CDR1 SGHAT and CDR2 FQNNGV. The V gene end was trimmed by 4 bases and the J gene end by 10 bases; junction bases not matched to a gene: 13. This CDR3 is 16 amino acids long. This CDR3 reads CASSSSSTGTGGDYTF. As DNA, the CDR3 is TGTGCCAGCAGCTCCTCGAGTACGGGGACAGGGGGCGACTACACCTTC.

This rearrangement joins TRBV28 to TRBJ2-5; D is unclear. Germline CDR1 MDHEN, CDR2 SYDVKM. This CDR3 has 13 amino acids. Trimming pared 2 bases from V and 1 base from J, leaving 5 bases between. CDR3 in DNA: TGTGCCAGCAGTTTAGGTAGCCAAGAGACCCAGTACTTC. This codes for CASSLGSQETQYF.

The genes are TRBV5-6 and TRBJ1-5; 9 bases align to TRBD1. The V gene's germline CDR1 is SGHDT and CDR2 YYEEEE. Trimming took 3 bases from V and 0 from J; bases not matched to a gene: 13. This CDR3 comprises 19 residues. CDR3 sequence: CASSSFRDRAYVSNQPQHF. For the CDR3, the DNA is TGTGCCAGCAGCTCGTTCCGGGACAGGGCTTATGTTAGCAATCAGCCCCAGCATTTT. Full variable domain (outside the CDR3, taken from reference TRBV5-6 and TRBJ1-5): DAGVTQSPTHLIKTRGQQVTLRCSPKSGHDTVSWYQQALGQGPQFIFQYYEEEERQRGNFPDRFSGHQFPNYSSELNVNALLLGDSALYLCASSSFRDRAYVSNQPQHFGDGTRLSIL.

The rearrangement links TRBV27 to TRBJ2-7; 7 bases line up with TRBD1. The V gene's germline CDR1 is MNHEY and CDR2 SMNVEV (reference sequence). The trim removed 6 bases at V and 4 bases at J, leaving 6 bases unmatched. The CDR3 contains 13 residues. CDR3 sequence: CASRNRGGYEQYV. The CDR3 nucleotides are TGTGCCAGCAGGAACAGGGGTGGGTACGAGCAGTACGTC.

The V gene is TRBV5-6, the J gene TRBJ1-6; D unclear. The germline V gene has CDR1 SGHDT and CDR2 YYEEEE. V dropped 2 bases and J dropped 1 base, with 7 bases sitting between them. The CDR3 spans 15 residues. The CDR3 reads CASSLRGSYNSPLHF. The DNA of the CDR3 is TGTGCCAGCAGCTTAAGAGGGTCCTATAATTCACCCCTCCACTTT.

The V call is TRBV9, the J call TRBJ2-5; 9 bases fit TRBD2. V lost 0 bases to trimming and J lost 5 bases; unmatched junction nucleotides: 5. The CDR3 loop spans 15 amino acids. Germline V gene lookup returns CDR1 SGDLS and CDR2 YYNGEE. The CDR3 DNA is TGTGCCAGCAGCGTAGGCGAGCGGGGGGTGGAGACCCAGTACTTC. It is translated as CASSVGERGVETQYF.